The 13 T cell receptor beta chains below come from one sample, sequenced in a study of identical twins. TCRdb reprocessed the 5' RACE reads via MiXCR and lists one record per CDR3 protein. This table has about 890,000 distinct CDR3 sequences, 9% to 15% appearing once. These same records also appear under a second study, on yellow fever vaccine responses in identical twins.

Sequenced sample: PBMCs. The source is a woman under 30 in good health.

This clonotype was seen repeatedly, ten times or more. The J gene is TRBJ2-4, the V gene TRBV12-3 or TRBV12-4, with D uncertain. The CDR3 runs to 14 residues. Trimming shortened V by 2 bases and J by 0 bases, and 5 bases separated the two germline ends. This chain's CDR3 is CASSLFLAKNIQYF. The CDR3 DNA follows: TGTGCCAGCAGTTTATTCCTAGCCAAAAACATTCAGTACTTC.

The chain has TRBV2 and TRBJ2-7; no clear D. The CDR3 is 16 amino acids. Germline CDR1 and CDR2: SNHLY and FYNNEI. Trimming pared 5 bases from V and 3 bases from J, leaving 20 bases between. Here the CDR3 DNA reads TGTGCCAGCAGTATACCACCGACCGTCTTGGGCTACGAGCAGTACTTC. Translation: CASSIPPTVLGYEQYF.

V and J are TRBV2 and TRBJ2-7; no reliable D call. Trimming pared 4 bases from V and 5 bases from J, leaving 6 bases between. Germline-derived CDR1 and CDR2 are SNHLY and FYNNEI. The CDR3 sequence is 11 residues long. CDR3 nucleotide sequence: TGTGCCAGCAGTGCAGGAGACGAGCAGTACTTC. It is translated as CASSAGDEQYF.

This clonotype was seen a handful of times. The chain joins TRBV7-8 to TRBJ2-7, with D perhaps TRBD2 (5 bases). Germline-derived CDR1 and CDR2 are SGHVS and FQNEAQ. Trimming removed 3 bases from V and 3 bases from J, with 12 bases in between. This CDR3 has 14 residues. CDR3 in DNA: TGTGCCAGCAGCTTTCGTGGGAGAGGCTACGAGCAGTACTTC. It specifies CASSFRGRGYEQYF. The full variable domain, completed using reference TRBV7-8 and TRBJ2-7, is GAGVSQSPRYKVAKRGQDVALRCDPISGHVSLFWYQQALGQGPEFLTYFQNEAQLDKSGLPSDRFFAERPEGSVSTLKIQRTQQEDSAVYLCASSFRGRGYEQYFGPGTRLTVT.

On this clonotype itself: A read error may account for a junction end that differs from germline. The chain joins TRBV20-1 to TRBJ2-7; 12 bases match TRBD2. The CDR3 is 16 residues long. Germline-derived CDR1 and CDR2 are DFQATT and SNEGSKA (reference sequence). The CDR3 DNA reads TGCAGTGCTTCACGGACTAGCGGGATTTTTCAGTTCGAGCCGTACTTC. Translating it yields CSASRTSGIFQFEPYF.

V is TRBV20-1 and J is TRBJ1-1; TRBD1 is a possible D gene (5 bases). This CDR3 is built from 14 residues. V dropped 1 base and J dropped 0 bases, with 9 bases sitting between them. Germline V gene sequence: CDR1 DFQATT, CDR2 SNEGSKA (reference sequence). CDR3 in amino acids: CSARVEGLNTEAFF. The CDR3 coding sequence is TGCAGTGCTAGAGTAGAGGGGTTGAACACTGAAGCTTTCTTT.

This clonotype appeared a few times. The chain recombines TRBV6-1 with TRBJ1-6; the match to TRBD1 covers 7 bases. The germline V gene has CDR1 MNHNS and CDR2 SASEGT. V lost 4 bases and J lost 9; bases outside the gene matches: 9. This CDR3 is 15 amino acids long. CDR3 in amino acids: CASSAGTAKGSPLHF. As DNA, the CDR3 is TGTGCCAGCAGTGCCGGGACAGCCAAGGGTTCACCCCTCCACTTT.

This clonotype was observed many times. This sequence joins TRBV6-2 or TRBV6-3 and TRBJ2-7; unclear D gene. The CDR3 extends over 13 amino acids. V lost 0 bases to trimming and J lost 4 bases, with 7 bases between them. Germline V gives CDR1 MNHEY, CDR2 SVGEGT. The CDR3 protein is CASSYSSWYEQYF. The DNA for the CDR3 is TGTGCCAGCAGTTACTCGTCCTGGTACGAGCAGTACTTC.

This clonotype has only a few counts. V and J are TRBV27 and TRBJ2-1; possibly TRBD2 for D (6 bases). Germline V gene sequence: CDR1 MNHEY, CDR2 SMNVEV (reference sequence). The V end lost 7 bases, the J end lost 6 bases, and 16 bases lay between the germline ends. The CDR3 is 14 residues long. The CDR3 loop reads CASIGGSLRNEQFF. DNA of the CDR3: TGTGCCAGCATTGGGGGGAGCTTGCGCAATGAGCAGTTCTTC.

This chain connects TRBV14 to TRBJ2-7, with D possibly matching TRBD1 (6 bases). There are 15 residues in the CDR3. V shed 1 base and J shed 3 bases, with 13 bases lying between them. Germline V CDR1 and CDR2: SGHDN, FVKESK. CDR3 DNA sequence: TGTGCCAGCAGCCAAGGATCATCAGGGGTCTACGAGCAGTACTTC. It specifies CASSQGSSGVYEQYF.

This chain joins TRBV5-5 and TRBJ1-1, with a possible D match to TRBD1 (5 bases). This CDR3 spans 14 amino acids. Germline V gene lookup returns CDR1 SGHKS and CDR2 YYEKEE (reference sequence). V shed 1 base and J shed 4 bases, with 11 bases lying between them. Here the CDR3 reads CASSLIWGGTEAFF. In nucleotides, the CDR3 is TGTGCCAGCAGCTTGATTTGGGGCGGCACTGAAGCTTTCTTT.

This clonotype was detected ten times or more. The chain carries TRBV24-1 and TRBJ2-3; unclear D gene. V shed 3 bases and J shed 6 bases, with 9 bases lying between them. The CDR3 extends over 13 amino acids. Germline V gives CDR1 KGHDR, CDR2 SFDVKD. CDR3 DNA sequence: TGTGCCACCAGTGATCAGAATCCGGATACGCAGTATTTT. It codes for CATSDQNPDTQYF.

The DNA of the CDR3 is TGCGCCAGCTGGGAGGGTCTAGCGGGACTCAATGAGCAGTTCTTC. It encodes CASWEGLAGLNEQFF. The chain uses TRBV5-1 and TRBJ2-1; 9 nucleotides match TRBD2. The CDR3 spans 15 residues. The V gene's germline CDR1 is SGHRS and CDR2 YFSETQ. V lost 7 bases and J lost 6; bases outside the gene matches: 11.